These 3 T cell receptor beta chains originate from one sample sequenced in a study of CD8 T cells in Susac syndrome. RNA, at about 0.45 to 1 ug, was reverse transcribed with random hexamers. In TCRdb, the immunoSEQ multiplex PCR reads were re-called with MiXCR into one record per CDR3 protein. The sample carries about 180,000 distinct CDR3 sequences, 94% recorded once. Sequenced input: CD4+ T cells from PBMCs. Every receptor here comes from a human donor with Susac syndrome.

The rearrangement uses TRBV12-3 or TRBV12-4 and TRBJ1-1, with 8 bases identical to TRBD1. The CDR3 sequence is 15 residues long. Losses at the gene ends were 1 base for V and 4 bases for J; bases not matched to a gene: 5. The CDR3 region has the DNA TGTGCCAGCAGTTTAGTACAGGGGGTTGGCACTGAAGCTTTCTTT. It is translated as CASSLVQGVGTEAFF.

Written as DNA, the CDR3 is TGTGCCAGCAGCCCTCCTGGACTAACAGGAGGGGCCTATGGCTACACCTTC. Amino acid sequence: CASSPPGLTGGAYGYTF. V and J are TRBV4-2 and TRBJ1-2; TRBD1 might be the D (5 bases). The V end lost 4 bases, the J end lost 4 bases, and 22 bases lay between the germline ends. The CDR3 spans 17 residues. CDR1 and CDR2 from the germline V gene are LGHNA and YNFKEQ.

J is TRBJ2-7 and V is TRBV5-4, with D unclear. Trimming cost V 0 bases and J 1 base, with 8 bases left between them. The CDR3 sequence is 14 residues long. The germline V gene has CDR1 SGHNT and CDR2 YYREEE (reference sequence). CDR3 DNA: TGTGCCAGCAGCTTGGAGCAGGAGTCCTACGAGCAGTACTTC. Translating it yields CASSLEQESYEQYF.